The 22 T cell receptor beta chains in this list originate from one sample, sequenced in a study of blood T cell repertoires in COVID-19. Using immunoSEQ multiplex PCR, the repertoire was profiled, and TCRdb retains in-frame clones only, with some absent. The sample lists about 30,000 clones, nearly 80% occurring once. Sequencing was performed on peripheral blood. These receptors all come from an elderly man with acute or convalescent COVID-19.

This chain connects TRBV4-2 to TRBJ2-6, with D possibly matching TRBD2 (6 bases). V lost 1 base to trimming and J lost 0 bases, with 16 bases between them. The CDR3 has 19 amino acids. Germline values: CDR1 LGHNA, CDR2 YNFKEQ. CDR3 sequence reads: CASSQGSQRASSGANVLTF. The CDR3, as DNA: TGTGCCAGCAGCCAAGGGTCCCAGCGGGCGTCCTCTGGGGCCAACGTCCTGACTTTC.

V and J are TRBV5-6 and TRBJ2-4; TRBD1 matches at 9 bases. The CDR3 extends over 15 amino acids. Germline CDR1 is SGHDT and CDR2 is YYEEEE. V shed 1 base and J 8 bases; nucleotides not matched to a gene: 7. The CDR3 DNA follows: TGTGCCAGCAGCTTGTATGGGACAGGGCGGGACATTCAGTACTTC. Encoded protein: CASSLYGTGRDIQYF.

The CDR3 region has the DNA TGTGCCTGGAGTTTCAGGGGTGCCCTGGGTCAGCCCCAGCATTTT. This encodes CAWSFRGALGQPQHF. This sequence joins TRBV30 and TRBJ1-5, with a possible D match to TRBD1 (6 bases). The V end was cut by 2 bases, the J end by 6 bases, with 17 bases between. The germline V gene encodes CDR1 GTSNPN and CDR2 SVGIG (reference sequence). The CDR3 runs to 15 residues. Filled out from reference TRBV30 and TRBJ1-5, the complete variable domain reads SQTIHQWPATLVQPVGSPLSLECTVEGTSNPNLYWYRQAAGRGLQLLFYSVGIGQISSEVPQNLSASRPQDRQFILSSKKLLLSDSGFYLCAWSFRGALGQPQHFGDGTRLSIL.

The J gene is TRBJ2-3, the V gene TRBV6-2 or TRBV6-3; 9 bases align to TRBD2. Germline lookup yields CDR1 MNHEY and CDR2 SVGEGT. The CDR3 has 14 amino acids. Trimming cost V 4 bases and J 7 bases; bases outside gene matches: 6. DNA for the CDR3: TGTGCCAGCAGTTGGACCGGACTAGCGTATACGCAGTATTTT. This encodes CASSWTGLAYTQYF.

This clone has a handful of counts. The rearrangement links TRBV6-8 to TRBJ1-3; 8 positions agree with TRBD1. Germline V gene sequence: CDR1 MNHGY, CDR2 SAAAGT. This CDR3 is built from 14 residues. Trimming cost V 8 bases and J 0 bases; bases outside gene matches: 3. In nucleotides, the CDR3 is TGTGCCAGCGCCGACAGGGGCTCTGGAAACACCATATATTTT. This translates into CASADRGSGNTIYF.

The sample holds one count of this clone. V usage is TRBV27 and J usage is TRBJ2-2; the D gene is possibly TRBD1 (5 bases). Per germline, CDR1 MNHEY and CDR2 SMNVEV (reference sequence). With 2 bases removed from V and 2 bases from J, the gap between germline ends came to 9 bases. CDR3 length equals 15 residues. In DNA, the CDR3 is TGTGCCAGCAGTTTACGGCAGGGAAACACCGGGGAGCTGTTTTTT. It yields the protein CASSLRQGNTGELFF.

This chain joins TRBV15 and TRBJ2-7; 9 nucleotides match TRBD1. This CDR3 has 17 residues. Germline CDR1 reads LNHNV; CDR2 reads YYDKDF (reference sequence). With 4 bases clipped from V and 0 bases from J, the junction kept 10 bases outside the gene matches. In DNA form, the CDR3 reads TGTGCCACCAGCATACCGGGACAGGGAAGAAGCTCCTACGAGCAGTACTTC. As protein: CATSIPGQGRSSYEQYF.

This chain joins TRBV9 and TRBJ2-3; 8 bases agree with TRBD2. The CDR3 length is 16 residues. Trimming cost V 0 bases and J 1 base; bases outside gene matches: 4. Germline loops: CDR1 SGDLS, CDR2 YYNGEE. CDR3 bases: TGTGCCAGCAGCGTAGTCCCAGCGGGAGGCACAGATACGCAGTATTTT. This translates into CASSVVPAGGTDTQYF.

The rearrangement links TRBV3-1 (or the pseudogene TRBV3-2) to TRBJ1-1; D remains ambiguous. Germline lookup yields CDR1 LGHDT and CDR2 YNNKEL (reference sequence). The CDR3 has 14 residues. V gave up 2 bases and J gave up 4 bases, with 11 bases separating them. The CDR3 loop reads CASSQREFLTEAFF. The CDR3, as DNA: TGTGCCAGCAGCCAACGTGAGTTCCTCACTGAAGCTTTCTTT.

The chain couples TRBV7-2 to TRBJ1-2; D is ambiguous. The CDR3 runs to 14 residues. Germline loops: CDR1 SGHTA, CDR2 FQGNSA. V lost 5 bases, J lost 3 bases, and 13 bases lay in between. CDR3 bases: TGTGCCAGCAGCCCCGGGGAGCTGGACTATGGCTACACCTTC. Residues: CASSPGELDYGYTF.

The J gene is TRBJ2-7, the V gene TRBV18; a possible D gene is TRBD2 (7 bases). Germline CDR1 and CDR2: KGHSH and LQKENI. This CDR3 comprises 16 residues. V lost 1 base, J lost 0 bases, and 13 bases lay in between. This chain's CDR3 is CASSPRGGLNSYEQYF. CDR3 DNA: TGTGCCAGCTCACCACGCGGGGGCCTAAACTCCTACGAGCAGTACTTC.

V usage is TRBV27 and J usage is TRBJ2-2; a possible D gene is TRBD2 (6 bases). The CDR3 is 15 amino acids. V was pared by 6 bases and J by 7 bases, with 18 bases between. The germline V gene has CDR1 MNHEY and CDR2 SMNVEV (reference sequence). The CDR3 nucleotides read TGTGCCAGCAGCCGGAGGGACGCCCTGATCGGGGAGCTGTTTTTT. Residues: CASSRRDALIGELFF.

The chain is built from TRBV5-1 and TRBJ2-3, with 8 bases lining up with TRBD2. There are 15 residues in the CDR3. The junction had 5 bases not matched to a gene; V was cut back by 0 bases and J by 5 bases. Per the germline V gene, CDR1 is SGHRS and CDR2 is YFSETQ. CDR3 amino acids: CASSLDGTSVDTQYF. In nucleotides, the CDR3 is TGCGCCAGCAGCTTGGATGGGACTAGTGTAGATACGCAGTATTTT.

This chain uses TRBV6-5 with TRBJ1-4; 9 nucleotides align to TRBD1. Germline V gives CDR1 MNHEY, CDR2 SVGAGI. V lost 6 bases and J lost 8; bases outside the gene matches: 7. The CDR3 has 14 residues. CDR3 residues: CASRLTGGQEKLFF. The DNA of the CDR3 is TGTGCCAGCAGATTGACAGGGGGTCAGGAAAAACTGTTTTTT.

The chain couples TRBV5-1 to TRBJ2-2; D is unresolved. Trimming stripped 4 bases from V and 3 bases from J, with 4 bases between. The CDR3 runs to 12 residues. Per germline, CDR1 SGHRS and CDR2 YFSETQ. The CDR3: CASSVYTGELFF. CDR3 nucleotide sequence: TGCGCCAGCAGCGTATACACCGGGGAGCTGTTTTTT.

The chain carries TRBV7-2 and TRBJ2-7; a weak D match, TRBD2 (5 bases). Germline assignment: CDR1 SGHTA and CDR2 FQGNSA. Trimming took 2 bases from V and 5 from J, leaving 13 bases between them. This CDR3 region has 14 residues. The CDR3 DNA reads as TGTGCCAGCAGCTTAACCGGGGAATTTCACGAGCAGTACTTC. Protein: CASSLTGEFHEQYF. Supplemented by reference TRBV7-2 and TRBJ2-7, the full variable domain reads GAGVSQSPSNKVTEKGKDVELRCDPISGHTALYWYRQSLGQGLEFLIYFQGNSAPDKSGLPSDRFSAERTGGSVSTLTIQRTQQEDSAVYLCASSLTGEFHEQYFGPGTRLTVT.

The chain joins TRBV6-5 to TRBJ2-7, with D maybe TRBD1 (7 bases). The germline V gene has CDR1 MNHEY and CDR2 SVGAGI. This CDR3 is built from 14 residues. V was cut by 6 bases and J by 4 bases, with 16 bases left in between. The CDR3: CASSTLQGTYEQYF. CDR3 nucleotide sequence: TGTGCCAGCAGCACACTACAGGGGACTTACGAGCAGTACTTC.

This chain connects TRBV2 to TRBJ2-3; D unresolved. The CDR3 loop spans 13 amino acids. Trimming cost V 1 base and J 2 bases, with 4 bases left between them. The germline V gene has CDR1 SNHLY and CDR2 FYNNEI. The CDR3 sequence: CASSEGYTDTQYF. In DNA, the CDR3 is TGTGCCAGCAGTGAAGGCTACACAGATACGCAGTATTTT. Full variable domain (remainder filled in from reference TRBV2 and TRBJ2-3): EPEVTQTPSHQVTQMGQEVILRCVPISNHLYFYWYRQILGQKVEFLVSFYNNEISEKSEIFDDQFSVERPDGSNFTLKIRSTKLEDSAMYFCASSEGYTDTQYFGPGTRLTVL.

CDR3 amino acids: CASSPLGAQGSSGNTIYF. DNA for the CDR3: TGTGCCAGCAGCCCCTTAGGAGCACAGGGGAGCTCTGGAAACACCATATATTTT. This chain uses TRBV13 with TRBJ1-3, with 7 bases identical to TRBD1. The germline CDR1 and CDR2 sequences are PRHDT and FYEKMQ (reference sequence). This CDR3 is 18 amino acids long. After removal of 5 bases from V and 0 bases from J, the junction contained 13 bases not matched to a gene.

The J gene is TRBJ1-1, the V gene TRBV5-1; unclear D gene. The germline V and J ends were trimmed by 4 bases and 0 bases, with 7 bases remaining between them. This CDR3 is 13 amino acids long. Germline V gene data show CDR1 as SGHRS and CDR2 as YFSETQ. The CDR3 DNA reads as TGCGCCAGCAGCCCTACGATGAACACTGAAGCTTTCTTT. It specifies CASSPTMNTEAFF.

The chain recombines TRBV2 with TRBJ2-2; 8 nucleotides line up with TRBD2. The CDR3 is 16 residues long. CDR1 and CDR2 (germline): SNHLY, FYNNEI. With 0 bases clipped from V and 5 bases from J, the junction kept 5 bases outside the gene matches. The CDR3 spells CASSEAELAGTGELFF. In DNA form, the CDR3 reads TGTGCCAGCAGTGAAGCGGAGTTAGCGGGGACCGGGGAGCTGTTTTTT.

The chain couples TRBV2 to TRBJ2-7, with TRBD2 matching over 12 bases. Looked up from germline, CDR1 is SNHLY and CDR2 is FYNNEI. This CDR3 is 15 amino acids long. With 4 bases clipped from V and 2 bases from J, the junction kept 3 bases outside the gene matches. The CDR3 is CASSVTSGGPYEQYF. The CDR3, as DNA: TGTGCCAGCAGTGTGACTAGCGGGGGTCCCTACGAGCAGTACTTC.